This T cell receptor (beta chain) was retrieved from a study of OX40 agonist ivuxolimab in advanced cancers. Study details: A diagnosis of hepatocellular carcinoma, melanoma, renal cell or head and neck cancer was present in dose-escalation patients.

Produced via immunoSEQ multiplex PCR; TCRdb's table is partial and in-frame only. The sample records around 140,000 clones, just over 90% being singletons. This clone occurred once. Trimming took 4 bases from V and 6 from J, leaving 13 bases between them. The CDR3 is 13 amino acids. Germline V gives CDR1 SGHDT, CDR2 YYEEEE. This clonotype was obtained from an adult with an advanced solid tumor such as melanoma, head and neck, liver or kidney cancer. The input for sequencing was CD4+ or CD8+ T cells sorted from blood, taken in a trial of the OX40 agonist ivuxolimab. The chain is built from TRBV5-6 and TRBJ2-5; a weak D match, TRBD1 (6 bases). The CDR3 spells CASSRQVMKTQYF. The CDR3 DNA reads TGTGCCAGCAGCCGACAGGTCATGAAGACCCAGTACTTC.